This T cell receptor beta chain derives from a study of blood T cell repertoires in COVID-19. Study summary: PBMCs, B-cell-depleted T cells, or T cells were the source of the cDNA or gDNA that made up the material.

Measured with immunoSEQ multiplex PCR; TCRdb has only the in-frame clones, and not every one. The profile shows about 120,000 clones, around 86% of them singletons. This clone is a singleton in its sample. The length of the CDR3 is 14 residues. Germline CDR1 and CDR2: GTSNPN and SVGIG (reference sequence). The V and J ends lost 8 bases and 3 bases, in that order; junction bases with no gene match: 7. J is TRBJ2-3 and V is TRBV30; 11 bases are shared with TRBD2. This clonotype originated in a man aged 40-55 years with acute or convalescent COVID-19. The specimen sequenced was peripheral blood. CDR3 nucleotides: TGTGCCGTTAGCGGGAGGGCCGGGACAGATACGCAGTATTTT. This gives the protein CAVSGRAGTDTQYF.